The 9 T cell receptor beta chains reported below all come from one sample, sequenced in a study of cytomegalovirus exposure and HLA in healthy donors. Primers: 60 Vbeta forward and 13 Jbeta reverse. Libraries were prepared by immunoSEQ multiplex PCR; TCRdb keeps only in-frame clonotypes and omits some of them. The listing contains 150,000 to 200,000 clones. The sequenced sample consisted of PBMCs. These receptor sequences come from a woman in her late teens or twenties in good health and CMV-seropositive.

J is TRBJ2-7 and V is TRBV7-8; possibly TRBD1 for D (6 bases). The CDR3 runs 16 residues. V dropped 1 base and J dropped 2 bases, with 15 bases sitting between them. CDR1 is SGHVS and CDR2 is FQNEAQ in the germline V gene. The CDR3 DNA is TGTGCCAGCAGCTTAGATGAGTCAGGGGTGGCCTACGAGCAGTACTTC. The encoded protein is CASSLDESGVAYEQYF.

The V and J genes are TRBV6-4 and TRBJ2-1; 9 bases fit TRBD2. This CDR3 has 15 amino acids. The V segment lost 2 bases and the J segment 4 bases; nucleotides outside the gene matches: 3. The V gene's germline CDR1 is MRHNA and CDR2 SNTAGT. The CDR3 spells CASSDETSGYNEQFF. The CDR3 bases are TGTGCCAGCAGTGACGAGACTAGCGGTTACAATGAGCAGTTCTTC.

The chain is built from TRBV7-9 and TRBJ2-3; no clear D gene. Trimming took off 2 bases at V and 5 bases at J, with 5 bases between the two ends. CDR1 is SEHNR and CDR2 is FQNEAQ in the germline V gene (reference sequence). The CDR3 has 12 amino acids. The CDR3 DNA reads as TGTGCCAGCAGCTTACCCGGAGATACGCAGTATTTT. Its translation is CASSLPGDTQYF.

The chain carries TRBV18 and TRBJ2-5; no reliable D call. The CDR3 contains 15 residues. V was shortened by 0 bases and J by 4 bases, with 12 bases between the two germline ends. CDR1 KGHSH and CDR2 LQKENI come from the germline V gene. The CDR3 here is CASSPPVPRGETQYF. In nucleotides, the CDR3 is TGTGCCAGCTCACCACCGGTTCCGAGAGGAGAGACCCAGTACTTC.

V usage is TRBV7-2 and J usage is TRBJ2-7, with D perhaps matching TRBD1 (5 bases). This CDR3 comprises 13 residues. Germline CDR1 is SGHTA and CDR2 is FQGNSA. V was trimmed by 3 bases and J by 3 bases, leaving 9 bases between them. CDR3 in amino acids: CASSLVDSYEQYF. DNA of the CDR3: TGTGCCAGCAGCTTGGTAGACAGCTACGAGCAGTACTTC.

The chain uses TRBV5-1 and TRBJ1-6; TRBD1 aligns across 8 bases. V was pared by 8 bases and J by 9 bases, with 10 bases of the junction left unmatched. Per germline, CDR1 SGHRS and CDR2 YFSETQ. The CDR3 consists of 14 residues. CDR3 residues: CASSPGQEGSPLHF. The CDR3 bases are TGCGCCAGTTCCCCGGGACAGGAGGGTTCACCCCTCCACTTT.

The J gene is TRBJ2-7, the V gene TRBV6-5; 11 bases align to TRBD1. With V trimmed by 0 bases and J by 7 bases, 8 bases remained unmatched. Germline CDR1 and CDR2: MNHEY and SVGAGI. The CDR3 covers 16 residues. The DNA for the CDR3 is TGTGCCAGCAGTTACTCGCCCGGACAGGGGGCAAGGGAGCAGTACTTC. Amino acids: CASSYSPGQGAREQYF.

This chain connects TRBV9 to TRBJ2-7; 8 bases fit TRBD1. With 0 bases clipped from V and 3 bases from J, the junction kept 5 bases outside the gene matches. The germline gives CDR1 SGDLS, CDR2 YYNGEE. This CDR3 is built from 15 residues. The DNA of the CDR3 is TGTGCCAGCAGCGTAGGGACAGGGCTTGTCTACGAGCAGTACTTC. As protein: CASSVGTGLVYEQYF.

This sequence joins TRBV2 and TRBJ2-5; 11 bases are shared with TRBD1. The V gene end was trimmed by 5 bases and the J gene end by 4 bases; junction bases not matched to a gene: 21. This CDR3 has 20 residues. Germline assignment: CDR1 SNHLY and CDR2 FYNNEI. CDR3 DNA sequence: TGTGCCAGCAGTTGGACAGGGGGCGCAAAGACGGGCCGTCGGGTAGAGACCCAGTACTTC. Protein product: CASSWTGGAKTGRRVETQYF.